These 4 T cell receptor beta chains share one sample of origin, sequenced in a study of T cells in Graves' hyperthyroidism and ophthalmopathy. TCR beta CDR3 sequences were amplified from RNA transcripts. First-round RT-PCR targeting the TCR CDR3 was performed with the HTBI primer set. MiXCR, applied by TCRdb to the multiplex PCR reads, yields one record per CDR3 protein. This repertoire shows 600,000 or so distinct CDR3 sequences, roughly 15% found once; its top ten account for roughly an eighth. The source material was blood. The receptors derive from a woman aged 50 to 65 with Graves' ophthalmopathy.

This clonotype was found many times. The V and J genes are TRBV6-1 and TRBJ1-2; 7 nucleotides agree with TRBD1. This CDR3 region has 11 residues. The germline gives CDR1 MNHNS, CDR2 SASEGT. The junction had 2 bases not matched to a gene; V was cut back by 5 bases and J by 8 bases. The CDR3 loop is CASSPGGGYTF. The CDR3 coding sequence is TGTGCCAGCAGTCCAGGGGGGGGCTACACCTTC.

The sample holds a few counts of this clonotype. The V and J genes are TRBV7-2 and TRBJ2-1; 11 bases map to TRBD2. The CDR3 runs 13 residues. Germline V lookup: CDR1 SGHTA, CDR2 FQGNSA. The J segment lost 15 bases and the V segment lost 1 base, leaving 5 bases of the junction unmatched. The DNA for the CDR3 is TGTGCCAGCAGCTTAGACGCTAGCGGGGGGTGGTTCTTC. The encoded protein is CASSLDASGGWFF. The complete variable domain, with remaining parts taken from reference TRBV7-2 and TRBJ2-1, reads GAGVSQSPSNKVTEKGKDVELRCDPISGHTALYWYRQSLGQGLEFLIYFQGNSAPDKSGLPSDRFSAERTGGSVSTLTIQRTQQEDSAVYLCASSLDASGGWFFGPGTRLTVL.

V gene TRBV6-2 or TRBV6-3 combines with J gene TRBJ2-1, with D perhaps given as TRBD1 or TRBD2 (5 bases each). The V gene's germline CDR1 is MNHEY and CDR2 SVGEGT. Trimming took 1 base from V and 2 from J, leaving 12 bases between them. This CDR3 region has 16 residues. CDR3 DNA sequence: TGTGCCAGCAGTTACTTGGGGGAGTGGACCTACAATGAGCAGTTCTTC. Amino acids: CASSYLGEWTYNEQFF.

This clonotype appeared many times. V usage is TRBV24-1 and J usage is TRBJ1-1, with D unclear. V was trimmed by 7 bases and J by 1 base, leaving 9 bases between them. The CDR3 has 13 amino acids. CDR1 and CDR2 from the germline V gene are KGHDR and SFDVKD. As DNA, the CDR3 is TGTGCCACCAGCGGCTCAGGGAACACTGAAGCTTTCTTT. Translating it yields CATSGSGNTEAFF.